This note documents a single T cell receptor beta chain sequence. The record originates from a study of blood T cell repertoires in COVID-19. At the level of the study: COVID-19 samples from acute and convalescent phases originated in the United States, Italy and Spain. The cDNA or gDNA used as material had been derived from T cells, B-cell-depleted T cells, or PBMCs.

In the authors' workflow: Amplifying reference gene primers gave estimates of nucleated cell counts. Sequencing was performed with immunoSEQ multiplex PCR; in TCRdb, only in-frame clones are kept and a portion is missing. V, J and clone size are those of that table, while D and trimming were read from the DNA. This table has around 140,000 clones, approximately 88% appearing once. The junction had 9 bases not matched to a gene; V was cut back by 3 bases and J by 6 bases. Germline V gives CDR1 MGHDK, CDR2 SYGVNS. The CDR3 runs to 16 residues. Sequenced input: peripheral blood. The TCR originated in a woman in her 50s with acute or convalescent COVID-19. This chain connects TRBV25-1 to TRBJ2-3; 10 positions match TRBD1. The chain's CDR3 is CASSDHVGTGDDTQYF. CDR3 nucleotides: TGTGCCAGCAGTGATCATGTTGGGACAGGGGACGATACGCAGTATTTT.